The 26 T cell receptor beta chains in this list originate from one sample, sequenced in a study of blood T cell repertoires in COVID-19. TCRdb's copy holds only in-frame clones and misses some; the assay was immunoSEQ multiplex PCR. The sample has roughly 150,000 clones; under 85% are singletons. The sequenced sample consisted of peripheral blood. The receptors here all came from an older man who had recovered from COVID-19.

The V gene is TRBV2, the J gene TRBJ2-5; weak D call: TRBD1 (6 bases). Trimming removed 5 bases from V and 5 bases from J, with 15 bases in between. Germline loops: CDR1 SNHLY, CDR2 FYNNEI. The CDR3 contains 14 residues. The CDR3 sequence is CASSSQGSQETQYF. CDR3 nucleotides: TGTGCCAGCAGTTCACAGGGAAGCCAGGAGACCCAGTACTTC. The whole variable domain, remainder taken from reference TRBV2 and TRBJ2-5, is EPEVTQTPSHQVTQMGQEVILRCVPISNHLYFYWYRQILGQKVEFLVSFYNNEISEKSEIFDDQFSVERPDGSNFTLKIRSTKLEDSAMYFCASSSQGSQETQYFGPGTRLLVL.

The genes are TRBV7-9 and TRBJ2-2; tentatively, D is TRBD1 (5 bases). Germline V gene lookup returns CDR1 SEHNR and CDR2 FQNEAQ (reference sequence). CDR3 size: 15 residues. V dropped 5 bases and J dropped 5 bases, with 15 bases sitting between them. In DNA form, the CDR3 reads TGTGCCAGCAGCATCGCAGGGTTCGGAACCGGGGAGCTGTTTTTT. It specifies CASSIAGFGTGELFF.

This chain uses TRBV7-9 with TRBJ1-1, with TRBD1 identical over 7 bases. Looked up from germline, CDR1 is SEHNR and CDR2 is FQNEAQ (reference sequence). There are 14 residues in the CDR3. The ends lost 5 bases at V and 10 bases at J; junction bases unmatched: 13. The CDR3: CASSIETGHRGAFF. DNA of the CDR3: TGTGCCAGCAGCATAGAGACAGGGCATAGAGGAGCTTTCTTT.

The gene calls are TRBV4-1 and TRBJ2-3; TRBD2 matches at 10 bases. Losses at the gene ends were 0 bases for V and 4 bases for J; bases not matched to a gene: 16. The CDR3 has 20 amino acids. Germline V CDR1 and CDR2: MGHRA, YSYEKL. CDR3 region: CASSQDKTSGRGNSSDTQYF. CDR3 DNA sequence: TGCGCCAGCAGCCAAGATAAAACCAGCGGGAGGGGAAATTCCTCAGATACGCAGTATTTT.

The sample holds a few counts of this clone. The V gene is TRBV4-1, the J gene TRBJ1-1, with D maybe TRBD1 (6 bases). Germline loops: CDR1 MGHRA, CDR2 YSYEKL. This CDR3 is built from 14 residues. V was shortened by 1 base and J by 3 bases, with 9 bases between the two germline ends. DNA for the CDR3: TGCGCCAGCAGCCAAGTACAGGGTGACACTGAAGCTTTCTTT. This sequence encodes CASSQVQGDTEAFF.

The CDR3 DNA is TGTGCCAGCAGCGTAGTATCCAGCGGGACTGGGCAGTACTTC. Its translation is CASSVVSSGTGQYF. V is TRBV9 and J is TRBJ2-7, with 7 bases identical to TRBD2. J lost 9 bases, V lost 0 bases, and 9 bases had no gene match. The CDR3 sequence is 14 residues long. The V gene's germline CDR1 is SGDLS and CDR2 YYNGEE.

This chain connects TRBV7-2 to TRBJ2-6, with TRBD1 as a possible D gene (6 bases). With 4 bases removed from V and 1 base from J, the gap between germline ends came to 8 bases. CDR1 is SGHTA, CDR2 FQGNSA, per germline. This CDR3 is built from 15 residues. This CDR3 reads CASSSTGSGANVLTF. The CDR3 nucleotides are TGTGCCAGCAGCTCAACAGGGTCTGGGGCCAACGTCCTGACTTTC.

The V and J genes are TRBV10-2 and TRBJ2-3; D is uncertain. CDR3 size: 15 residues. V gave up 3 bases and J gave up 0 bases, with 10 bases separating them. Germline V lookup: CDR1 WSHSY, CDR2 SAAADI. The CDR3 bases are TGCGCCAGCAGTGACTTAGCCTCTAGCACAGATACGCAGTATTTT. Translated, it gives CASSDLASSTDTQYF.

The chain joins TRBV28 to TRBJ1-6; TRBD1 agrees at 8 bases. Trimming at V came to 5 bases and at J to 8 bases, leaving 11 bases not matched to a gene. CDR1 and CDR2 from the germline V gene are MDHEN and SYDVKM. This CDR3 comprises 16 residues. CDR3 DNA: TGTGCCAGCAGTCCCGGACAGGGACGCCGGCATTCACCCCTCCACTTT. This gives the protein CASSPGQGRRHSPLHF.

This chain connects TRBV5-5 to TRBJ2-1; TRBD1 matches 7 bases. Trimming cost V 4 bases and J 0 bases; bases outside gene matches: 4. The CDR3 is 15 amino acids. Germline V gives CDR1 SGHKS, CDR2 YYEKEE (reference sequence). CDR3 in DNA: TGTGCCAGCAGCGCAGGACAGGTCTCCTACAATGAGCAGTTCTTC. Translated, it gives CASSAGQVSYNEQFF.

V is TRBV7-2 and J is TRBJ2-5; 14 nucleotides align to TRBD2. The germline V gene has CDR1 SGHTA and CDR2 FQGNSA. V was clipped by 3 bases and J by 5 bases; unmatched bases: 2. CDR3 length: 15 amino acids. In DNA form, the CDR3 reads TGTGCCAGCAGCTTGGGACTAGCGGGAGTGGAGACCCAGTACTTC. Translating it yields CASSLGLAGVETQYF.

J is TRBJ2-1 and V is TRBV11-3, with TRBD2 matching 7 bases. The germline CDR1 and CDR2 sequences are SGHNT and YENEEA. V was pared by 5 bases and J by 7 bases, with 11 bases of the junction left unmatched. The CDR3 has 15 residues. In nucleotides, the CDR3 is TGTGCCAGCAGCCCTGGGGGGGGAGCGAGTAATGAGCAGTTCTTC. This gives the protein CASSPGGGASNEQFF.

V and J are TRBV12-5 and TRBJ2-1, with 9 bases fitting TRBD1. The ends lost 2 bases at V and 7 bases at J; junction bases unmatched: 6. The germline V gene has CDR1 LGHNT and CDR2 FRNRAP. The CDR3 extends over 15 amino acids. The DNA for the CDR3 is TGTGCTAGTGGTTTGACCGGGACAGGGAGAAATGAGCAGTTCTTC. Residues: CASGLTGTGRNEQFF.

The CDR3 coding sequence is TGTGCCAGCTCGCGGACTAGCGGGGGGATCACAGATACGCAGTATTTT. It encodes CASSRTSGGITDTQYF. The rearrangement uses TRBV18 and TRBJ2-3, with 14 bases matching TRBD2. There are 16 residues in the CDR3. The germline CDR1 and CDR2 sequences are KGHSH and LQKENI. The ends lost 6 bases at V and 2 bases at J; junction bases unmatched: 4.

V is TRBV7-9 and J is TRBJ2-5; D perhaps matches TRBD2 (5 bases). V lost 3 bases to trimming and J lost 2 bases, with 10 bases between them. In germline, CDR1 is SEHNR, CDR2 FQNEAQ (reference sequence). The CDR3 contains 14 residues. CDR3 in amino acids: CASSLPGSQETQYF. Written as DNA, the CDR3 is TGTGCCAGCAGCTTGCCGGGGTCTCAAGAGACCCAGTACTTC.

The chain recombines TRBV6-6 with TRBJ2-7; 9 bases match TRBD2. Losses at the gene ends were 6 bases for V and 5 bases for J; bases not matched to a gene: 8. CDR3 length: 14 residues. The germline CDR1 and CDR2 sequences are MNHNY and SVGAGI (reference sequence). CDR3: CASRSPGLAHEQYF. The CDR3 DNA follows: TGTGCCAGCAGATCGCCGGGACTAGCCCACGAGCAGTACTTC.

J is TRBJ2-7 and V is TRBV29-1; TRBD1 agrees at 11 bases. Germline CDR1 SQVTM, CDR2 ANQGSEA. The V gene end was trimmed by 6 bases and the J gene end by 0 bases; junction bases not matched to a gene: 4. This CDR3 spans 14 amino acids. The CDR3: CSVAGTGGSYEQYF. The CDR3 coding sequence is TGCAGCGTCGCCGGGACAGGGGGCTCCTACGAGCAGTACTTC.

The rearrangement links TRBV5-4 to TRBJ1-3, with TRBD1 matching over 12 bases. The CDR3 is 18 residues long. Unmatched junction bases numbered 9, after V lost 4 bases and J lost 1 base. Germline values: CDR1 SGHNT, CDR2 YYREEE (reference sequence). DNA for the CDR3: TGTGCCAGCAGCCTGGGGGGGACAGGGGGCCTTTCTGGAAACACCATATATTTT. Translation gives CASSLGGTGGLSGNTIYF.

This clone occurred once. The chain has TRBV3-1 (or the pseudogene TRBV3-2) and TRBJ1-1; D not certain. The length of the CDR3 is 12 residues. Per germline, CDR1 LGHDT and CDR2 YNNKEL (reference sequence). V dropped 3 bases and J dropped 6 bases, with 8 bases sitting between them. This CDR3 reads CASSHEFAEAFF. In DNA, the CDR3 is TGTGCCAGCAGCCATGAGTTCGCTGAAGCTTTCTTT.

CDR3: CASSRLAGGGRETQYF. The CDR3 DNA reads as TGTGCCAGCTCACGACTAGCGGGAGGTGGGAGAGAGACCCAGTACTTC. This chain connects TRBV18 to TRBJ2-5, with TRBD2 identical over 13 bases. Unmatched junction bases numbered 6, after V lost 4 bases and J lost 4 bases. The CDR3 is 16 amino acids. From germline, CDR1 is KGHSH and CDR2 LQKENI.

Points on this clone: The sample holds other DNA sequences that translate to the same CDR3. CDR3 nucleotides: TGTGCCAGCAATGGAATGACTAGCTCGGGCGAGCAGTACTTC. Residues: CASNGMTSSGEQYF. The chain couples TRBV2 to TRBJ2-7, with 7 bases matching TRBD2. The CDR3 loop spans 14 amino acids. Germline-derived CDR1 and CDR2 are SNHLY and FYNNEI. The trim removed 7 bases at V and 6 bases at J, leaving 12 bases unmatched. Full variable domain (remainder filled in from reference TRBV2 and TRBJ2-7): EPEVTQTPSHQVTQMGQEVILRCVPISNHLYFYWYRQILGQKVEFLVSFYNNEISEKSEIFDDQFSVERPDGSNFTLKIRSTKLEDSAMYFCASNGMTSSGEQYFGPGTRLTVT.

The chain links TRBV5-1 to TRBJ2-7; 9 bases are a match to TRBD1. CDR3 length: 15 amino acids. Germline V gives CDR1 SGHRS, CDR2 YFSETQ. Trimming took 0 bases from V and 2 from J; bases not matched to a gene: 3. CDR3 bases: TGCGCCAGCAGCTTGGTACAGGGGGCCCCCTACGAGCAGTACTTC. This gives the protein CASSLVQGAPYEQYF.

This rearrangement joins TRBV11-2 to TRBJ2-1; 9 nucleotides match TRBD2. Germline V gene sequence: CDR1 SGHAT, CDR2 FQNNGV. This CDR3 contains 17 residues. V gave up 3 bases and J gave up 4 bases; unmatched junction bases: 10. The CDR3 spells CASSFPQGLAMYNEQFF. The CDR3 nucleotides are TGTGCCAGCAGCTTCCCTCAAGGACTAGCGATGTACAATGAGCAGTTCTTC.

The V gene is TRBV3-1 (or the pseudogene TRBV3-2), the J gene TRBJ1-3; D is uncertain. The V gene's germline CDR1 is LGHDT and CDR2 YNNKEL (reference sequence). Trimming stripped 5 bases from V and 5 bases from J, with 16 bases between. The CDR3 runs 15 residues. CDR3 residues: CASSNEGHARNTIYF. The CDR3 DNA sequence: TGTGCCAGCAGCAATGAGGGTCACGCACGAAACACCATATATTTT.

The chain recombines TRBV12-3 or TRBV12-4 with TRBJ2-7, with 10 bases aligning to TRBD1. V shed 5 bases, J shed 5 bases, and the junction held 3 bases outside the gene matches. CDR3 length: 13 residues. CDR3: CASSHGQGDEQYF. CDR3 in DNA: TGTGCCAGCAGTCATGGACAGGGGGACGAGCAGTACTTC.

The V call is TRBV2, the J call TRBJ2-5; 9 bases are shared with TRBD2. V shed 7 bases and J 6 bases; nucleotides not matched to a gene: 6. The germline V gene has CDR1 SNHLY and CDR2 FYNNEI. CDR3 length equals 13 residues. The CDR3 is CASIGGGGQTQYF. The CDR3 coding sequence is TGTGCCAGCATAGGCGGGGGGGGACAGACCCAGTACTTC.